These 9 T cell receptor beta chains were sequenced from one sample in a study of blood T cells in healthy people across ages. Combining a sample-barcoded 5' primer with a J-beta primer mix, a second PCR ran for about 6 to 11 cycles. Via MiXCR, TCRdb re-called the 5' RACE reads, giving one row per CDR3 protein. The sample includes around 1,500,000 distinct CDR3 sequences, 28% seen only once; the top ten take 7.7%. Specimen: blood. These receptors were collected from a woman aged 30 to 39 in good health.

The chain combines TRBV6-6 with TRBJ1-5; the match to TRBD1 covers 8 bases. J gave up 3 bases and V 7 bases, and 8 bases lay outside the gene matches. Germline CDR1 and CDR2: MNHNY and SVGAGI (reference sequence). The CDR3 covers 15 residues. The CDR3 bases are TGTGCCAGCACCCCCGGGACAGGCTACAATCAGCCCCAGCATTTT. As protein: CASTPGTGYNQPQHF.

This clonotype occurred a few times. V and J are TRBV14 and TRBJ2-7; TRBD2 is a possible D gene (6 bases). The J call may not be correct, given that the DNA end is closer to TRBJ2-5. The CDR3 consists of 17 residues. The germline CDR1 and CDR2 sequences are SGHDN and FVKESK. This CDR3 is CASSQGMLSGVDETQYF. DNA of the CDR3: TGTGCCAGCAGCCAAGGGATGCTATCGGGAGTAGATGAGACCCAGTACTTC.

This chain connects TRBV6-6 to TRBJ2-1; 8 bases align to TRBD2. V was clipped by 8 bases and J by 7 bases; unmatched bases: 16. Germline V CDR1 and CDR2: MNHNY, SVGAGI (reference sequence). The length of the CDR3 is 16 residues. CDR3: CASLQNQREPRNEQFF. DNA for the CDR3: TGTGCCAGCTTACAAAATCAGCGGGAGCCTAGGAATGAGCAGTTCTTC.

V usage is TRBV20-1 and J usage is TRBJ1-4, with D unclear. V lost 4 bases and J lost 7, with 4 bases in between. The CDR3 totals 10 residues. The V gene's germline CDR1 is DFQATT and CDR2 SNEGSKA (reference sequence). DNA of the CDR3: TGCAGTGCTACGAGTGAAAAACTGTTTTTT. This gives the protein CSATSEKLFF.

The CDR3 sequence is CASTRIGGRTNEKLFF. For the CDR3, the DNA is TGTGCCAGCACCAGGATCGGGGGGCGGACTAATGAAAAACTGTTTTTT. This sequence joins TRBV11-2 and TRBJ1-4; weak D call: TRBD1 (6 bases). Germline V gene sequence: CDR1 SGHAT, CDR2 FQNNGV. V dropped 7 bases and J dropped 2 bases, with 17 bases sitting between them. The CDR3 loop spans 16 amino acids.

V and J are TRBV7-9 and TRBJ2-1; D remains ambiguous. The germline CDR1 and CDR2 sequences are SEHNR and FQNEAQ (reference sequence). This CDR3 has 16 amino acids. The V gene lost 1 base and the J gene lost 9 bases, with 19 bases spanning the gap. CDR3 residues: CASSLDPGQMRREQFF. The CDR3 DNA reads TGTGCCAGCAGCTTAGATCCCGGGCAGATGAGGCGTGAGCAGTTCTTC.

The V gene is TRBV27, the J gene TRBJ1-5; perhaps TRBD1 as D (5 bases). CDR3 size: 17 residues. V was shortened by 2 bases and J by 2 bases, with 16 bases between the two germline ends. Per germline, CDR1 MNHEY and CDR2 SMNVEV (reference sequence). In DNA form, the CDR3 reads TGTGCCAGCAGTTTAAGGTCAAGGGGATCGGGCAATCAGCCCCAGCATTTT. This encodes CASSLRSRGSGNQPQHF.

This clonotype was observed at least ten times. This chain joins TRBV4-3 and TRBJ2-7; 10 nucleotides align to TRBD2. The germline CDR1 and CDR2 sequences are LGHNA and YSLEER. The CDR3 is made up of 15 amino acids. The V segment lost 7 bases and the J segment 3 bases; nucleotides outside the gene matches: 9. CDR3 in amino acids: CASKSSRTSGYEQYF. As DNA, the CDR3 is TGCGCCAGCAAGTCATCTAGGACTAGCGGCTACGAGCAGTACTTC.

This clonotype has just a few counts. The rearrangement uses TRBV20-1 and TRBJ2-3; D possibly corresponds to TRBD1 (5 bases). This CDR3 is 16 amino acids long. Germline V gene sequence: CDR1 DFQATT, CDR2 SNEGSKA (reference sequence). V was shortened by 3 bases and J by 0 bases, with 16 bases between the two germline ends. CDR3 region: CSARPRLAGSTDTQYF. The CDR3 coding sequence is TGCAGTGCTAGGCCTAGACTGGCAGGGAGCACAGATACGCAGTATTTT.